This TCR beta chain was recorded in a study of T cell responses to AZD1222 COVID-19 vaccine. Sequencing used immunoSEQ multiplex PCR; TCRdb keeps in-frame clones, though not all of them. The sample contains 140,000 to 150,000 clones, roughly 91% of which appear only once. Losses at the gene ends were 5 bases for V and 3 bases for J; bases not matched to a gene: 4. In germline, CDR1 is SNHLY, CDR2 FYNNEI. This CDR3 is built from 13 residues. The genes are TRBV2 and TRBJ2-7; 7 bases match TRBD2. This material consisted of peripheral blood, taken 28 days after the second AZD1222 dose. This clonotype was sampled from an adult who received the AZD1222 COVID-19 vaccine. The DNA for the CDR3 is TGTGCCAGCAGTCTAGCGGCGGACTACGAGCAGTACTTC. It specifies CASSLAADYEQYF.